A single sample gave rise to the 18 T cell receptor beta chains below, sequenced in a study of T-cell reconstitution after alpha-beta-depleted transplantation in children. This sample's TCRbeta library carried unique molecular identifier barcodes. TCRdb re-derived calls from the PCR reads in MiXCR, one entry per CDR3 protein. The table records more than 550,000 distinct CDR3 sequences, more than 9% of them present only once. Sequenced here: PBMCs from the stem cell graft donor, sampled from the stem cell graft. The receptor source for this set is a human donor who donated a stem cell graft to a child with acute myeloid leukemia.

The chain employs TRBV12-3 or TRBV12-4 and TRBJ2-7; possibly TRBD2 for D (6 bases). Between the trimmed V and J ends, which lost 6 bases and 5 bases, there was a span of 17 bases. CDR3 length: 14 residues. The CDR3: CASSPPWREDEQYF. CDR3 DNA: TGTGCCAGCAGCCCCCCTTGGAGGGAGGACGAGCAGTACTTC.

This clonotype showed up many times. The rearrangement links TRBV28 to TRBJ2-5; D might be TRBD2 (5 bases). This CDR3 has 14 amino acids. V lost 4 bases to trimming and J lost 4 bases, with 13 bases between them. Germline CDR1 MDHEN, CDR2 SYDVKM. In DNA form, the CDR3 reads TGTGCCAGCAGTTACCGACTACCAGGAGAGACCCAGTACTTC. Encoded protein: CASSYRLPGETQYF.

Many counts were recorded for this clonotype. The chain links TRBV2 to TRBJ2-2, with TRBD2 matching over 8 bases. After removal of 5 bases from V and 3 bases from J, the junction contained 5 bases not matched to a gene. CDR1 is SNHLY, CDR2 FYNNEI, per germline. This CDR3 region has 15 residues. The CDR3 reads CASSPETSDTGELFF. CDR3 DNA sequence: TGTGCCAGCAGTCCCGAGACTAGCGACACCGGGGAGCTGTTTTTT.

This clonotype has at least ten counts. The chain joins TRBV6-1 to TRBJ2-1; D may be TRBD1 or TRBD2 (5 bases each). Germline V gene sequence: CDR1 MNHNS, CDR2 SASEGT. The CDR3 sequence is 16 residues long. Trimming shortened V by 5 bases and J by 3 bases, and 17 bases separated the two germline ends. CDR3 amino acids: CASSILRVGGYNEQFF. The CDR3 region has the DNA TGTGCCAGCAGTATCCTCAGGGTTGGGGGCTACAATGAGCAGTTCTTC.

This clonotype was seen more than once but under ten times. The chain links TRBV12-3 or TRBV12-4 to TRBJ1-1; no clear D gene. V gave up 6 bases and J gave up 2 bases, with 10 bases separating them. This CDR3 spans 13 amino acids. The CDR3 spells CASSTHTNTEAFF. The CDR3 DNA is TGTGCCAGCAGCACACATACCAACACTGAAGCTTTCTTT.

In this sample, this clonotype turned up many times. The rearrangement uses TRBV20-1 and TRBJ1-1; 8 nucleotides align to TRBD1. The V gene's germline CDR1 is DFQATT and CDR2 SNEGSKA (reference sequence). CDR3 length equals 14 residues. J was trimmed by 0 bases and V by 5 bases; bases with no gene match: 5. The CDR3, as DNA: TGCAGTGCTGGTAACAGGGGGATGAACACTGAAGCTTTCTTT. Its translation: CSAGNRGMNTEAFF.

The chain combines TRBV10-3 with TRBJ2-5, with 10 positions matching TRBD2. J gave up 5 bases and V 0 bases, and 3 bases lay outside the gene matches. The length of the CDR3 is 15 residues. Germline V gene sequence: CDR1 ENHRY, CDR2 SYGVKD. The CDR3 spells CAISESGLATETQYF. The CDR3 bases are TGTGCCATCAGTGAGTCGGGACTAGCGACGGAGACCCAGTACTTC.

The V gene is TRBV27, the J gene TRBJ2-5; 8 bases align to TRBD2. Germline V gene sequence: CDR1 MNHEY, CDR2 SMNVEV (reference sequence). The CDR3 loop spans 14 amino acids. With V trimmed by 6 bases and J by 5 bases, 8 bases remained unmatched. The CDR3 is CASRSPGLGETQYF. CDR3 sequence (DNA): TGTGCCAGCAGATCACCGGGACTAGGGGAGACCCAGTACTTC.

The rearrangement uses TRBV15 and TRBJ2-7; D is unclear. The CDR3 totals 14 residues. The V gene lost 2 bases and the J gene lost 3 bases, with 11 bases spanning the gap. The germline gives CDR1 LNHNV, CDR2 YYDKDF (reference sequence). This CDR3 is CATSRSANYYEQYF. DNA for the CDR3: TGTGCCACCAGCAGATCTGCCAACTACTACGAGCAGTACTTC.

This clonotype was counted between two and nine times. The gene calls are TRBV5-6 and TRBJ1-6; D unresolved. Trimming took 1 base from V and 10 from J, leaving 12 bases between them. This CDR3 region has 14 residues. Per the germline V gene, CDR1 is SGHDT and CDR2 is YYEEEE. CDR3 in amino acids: CASSLIKGGSPLHF. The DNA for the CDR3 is TGTGCCAGCAGCTTGATCAAAGGCGGATCACCCCTCCACTTT.

This CDR3 reads CASSPKLGLAGGPLEQYF. In nucleotides, the CDR3 is TGCGCCAGCAGCCCCAAGCTGGGACTAGCGGGAGGGCCTTTAGAGCAGTACTTC. The chain has TRBV4-3 and TRBJ2-7; 16 bases are shared with TRBD2. J was trimmed by 7 bases and V by 4 bases; bases with no gene match: 13. The CDR3 loop spans 18 amino acids. Germline V gene data show CDR1 as LGHNA and CDR2 as YSLEER.

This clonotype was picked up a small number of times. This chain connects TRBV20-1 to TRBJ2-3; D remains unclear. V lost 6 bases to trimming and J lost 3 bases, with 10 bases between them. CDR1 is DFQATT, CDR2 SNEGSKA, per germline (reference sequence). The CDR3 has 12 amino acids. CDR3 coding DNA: TGCAGTGCCTCATCCAGGACAGATACGCAGTATTTT. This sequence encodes CSASSRTDTQYF.

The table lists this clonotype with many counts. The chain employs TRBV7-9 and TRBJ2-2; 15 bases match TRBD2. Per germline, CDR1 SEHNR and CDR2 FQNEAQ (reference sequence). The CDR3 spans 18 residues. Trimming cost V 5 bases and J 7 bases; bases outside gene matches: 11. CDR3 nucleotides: TGTGCCAGCAGCGGAAGGACTAGCGGGAGGGCCATCGGCGGGGAGCTGTTTTTT. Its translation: CASSGRTSGRAIGGELFF. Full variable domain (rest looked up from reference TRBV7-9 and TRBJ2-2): DTGVSQNPRHKITKRGQNVTFRCDPISEHNRLYWYRQTLGQGPEFLTYFQNEAQLEKSRLLSDRFSAERPKGSFSTLEIQRTEQGDSAMYLCASSGRTSGRAIGGELFFGEGSRLTVL.

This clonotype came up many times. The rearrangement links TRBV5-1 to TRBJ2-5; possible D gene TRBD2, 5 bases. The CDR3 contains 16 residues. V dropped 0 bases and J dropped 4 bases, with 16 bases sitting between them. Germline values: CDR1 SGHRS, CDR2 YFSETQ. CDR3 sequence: CASSLGGPSLGETQYF. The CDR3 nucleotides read TGCGCCAGCAGCTTGGGCGGGCCCTCGCTCGGAGAGACCCAGTACTTC. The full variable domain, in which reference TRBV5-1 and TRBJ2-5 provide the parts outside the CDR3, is KAGVTQTPRYLIKTRGQQVTLSCSPISGHRSVSWYQQTPGQGLQFLFEYFSETQRNKGNFPGRFSGRQFSNSRSEMNVSTLELGDSALYLCASSLGGPSLGETQYFGPGTRLLVL.

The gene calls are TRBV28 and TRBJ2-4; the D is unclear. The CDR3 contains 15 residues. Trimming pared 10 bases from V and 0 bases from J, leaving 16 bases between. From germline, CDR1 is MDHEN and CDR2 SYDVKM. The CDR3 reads CAISQAKLAKNIQYF. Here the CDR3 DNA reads TGTGCCATTTCCCAGGCCAAACTAGCCAAAAACATTCAGTACTTC. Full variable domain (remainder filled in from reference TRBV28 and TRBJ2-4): DVKVTQSSRYLVKRTGEKVFLECVQDMDHENMFWYRQDPGLGLRLIYFSYDVKMKEKGDIPEGYSVSREKKERFSLILESASTNQTSMYLCAISQAKLAKNIQYFGAGTRLSVL.

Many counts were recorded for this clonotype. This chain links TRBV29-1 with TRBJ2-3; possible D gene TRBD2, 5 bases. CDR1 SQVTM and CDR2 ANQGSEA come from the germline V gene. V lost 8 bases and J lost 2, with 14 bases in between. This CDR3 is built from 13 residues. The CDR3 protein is CSLTLASTDTQYF. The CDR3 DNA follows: TGCAGCCTCACTCTAGCATCCACAGATACGCAGTATTTT.

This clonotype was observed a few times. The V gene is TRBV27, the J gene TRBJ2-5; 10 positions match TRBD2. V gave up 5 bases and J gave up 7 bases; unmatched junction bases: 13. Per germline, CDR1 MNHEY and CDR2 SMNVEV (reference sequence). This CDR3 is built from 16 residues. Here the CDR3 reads CASSPSGLAGVLTQYF. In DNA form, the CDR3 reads TGTGCCAGCAGTCCCTCGGGGCTAGCGGGAGTATTGACCCAGTACTTC.

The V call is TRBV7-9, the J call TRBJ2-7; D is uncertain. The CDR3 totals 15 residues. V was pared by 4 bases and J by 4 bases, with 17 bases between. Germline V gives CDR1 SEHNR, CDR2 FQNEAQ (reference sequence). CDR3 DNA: TGTGCCAGCAGCTCCACTTTGACTGGACCATACGAGCAGTACTTC. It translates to CASSSTLTGPYEQYF.